The rows below give T cell receptor beta chains drawn from one sample of a study of shared clonotypes between healthy human individuals. Sequencing was performed with immunoSEQ multiplex PCR; in TCRdb, only in-frame clones are kept and a portion is missing. The repertoire has 2 million to 2.5 million clones, 80% to 95% of them found once; the top ten carry under 0.45%. Specimen: naive CD4+ T cells from PBMCs. These receptor sequences come from a man aged 18 to 29 in good health. Some clones in this sample may be carry-over from other donors' samples. Both conserved end residues are part of each CDR3. D genes are given only for firm matches. Size values are once, few and many counts, or a class for expanded clones, and some rows have none.

TRBJ2-5 TRBV9 NA NA CASSVTGNRGETQYF TGTGCCAGCAGCGTCACAGGGAATCGAGGGGAGACCCAGTACTTC
TRBJ2-1 TRBV5-6 NA NA CASSLNIGEQFF TGTGCCAGCAGCTTGAATATCGGTGAGCAGTTCTTC
TRBJ2-7 TRBV7-2 NA NA CASSLQGLGTSYEQYF TGTGCCAGCAGCTTACAGGGCCTTGGGACCTCCTACGAGCAGTACTTC
TRBJ2-2 TRBV18 NA NA CASSQRANTGELFF TGTGCCAGCTCACAAAGGGCTAACACCGGGGAGCTGTTTTTT
TRBJ2-5 TRBV4-1 NA TRBD2 CASSQVGLAGETQYF TGCGCCAGCAGCCAAGTAGGCCTAGCGGGAGAGACCCAGTACTTC
TRBJ1-2 TRBV28 NA TRBD1 CASSLPGQGAANGYTF TGTGCCAGCAGTTTACCGGGACAGGGGGCTGCCAATGGCTACACCTTC
TRBJ2-1 TRBV28 NA TRBD2 CASSLPPGLAGPHNEQFF TGTGCCAGCAGTTTACCGCCGGGACTAGCGGGCCCGCACAATGAGCAGTTCTTC
TRBJ2-3 TRBV4-2 NA NA CASSQGQRSTDTQYF TGTGCCAGCAGCCAAGGACAGAGGTCTACGGATACGCAGTATTTT
TRBJ2-7 TRBV28 NA TRBD1 CASRPAGTGAYEQYF TGTGCCAGCAGACCGGCCGGGACAGGGGCCTACGAGCAGTACTTC
TRBJ1-1 TRBV2 NA NA CASSVLLNTEAFF TGTGCCAGCAGTGTCCTACTTAACACTGAAGCTTTCTTT
TRBJ1-2 TRBV5-8 NA NA CASSLMGEDGYTF TGTGCCAGCAGCTTGATGGGGGAAGATGGCTACACCTTC
TRBJ2-1 TRBV28 NA TRBD1 CASRYRGRVSDEQFF TGTGCCAGCCGGTACAGGGGGCGCGTTAGCGATGAGCAGTTCTTC
TRBJ2-1 TRBV30 NA NA CAWKEGTYFNEQFF TGTGCCTGGAAAGAAGGGACTTACTTCAATGAGCAGTTCTTC
TRBJ2-5 TRBV7-9 NA NA CASSLAAGNQETQYF TGTGCCAGCAGCTTAGCGGCAGGAAACCAAGAGACCCAGTACTTC
TRBJ2-5 TRBV28 NA NA CASSLATTQYF TGTGCCAGCAGCCTAGCAACGACCCAGTACTTC
TRBJ1-2 TRBV7-2 NA NA CASSLSGTGQNYGYTF TGTGCCAGCAGCTTATCGGGAACAGGGCAGAACTATGGCTACACCTTC
TRBJ2-7 TRBV30 NA NA CAWSLTRYEQYF TGTGCCTGGAGTCTTACCCGGTATGAGCAGTACTTC
TRBJ2-5 TRBV5-8 once TRBD2 CASSGPGLAQETQYF TGTGCCAGCAGCGGTCCGGGACTAGCTCAAGAGACCCAGTACTTC
TRBJ1-1 TRBV7-6 NA NA CASSPRTERAEAFF TGTGCCAGCAGCCCGAGGACAGAGAGGGCTGAAGCTTTCTTT
TRBJ1-5 TRBV15 NA NA CATSVLIAGGEDQPQHF TGTGCCACCAGCGTACTCATTGCCGGGGGGGAGGATCAGCCCCAGCATTTT
TRBJ2-1 TRBV11-2 NA NA CASSLMGTRMGNEQFF TGTGCCAGCAGCCTTATGGGGACGAGAATGGGTAATGAGCAGTTCTTC
TRBJ1-1 TRBV6-6 NA NA CASSYAGAVTEAFF TGTGCCAGCAGTTACGCGGGGGCGGTTACTGAAGCTTTCTTT
TRBJ1-1 TRBV11-2 NA NA CASSSITEAFF TGTGCCAGCAGTTCAATAACTGAAGCTTTCTTT
TRBJ1-1 TRBV5-1 NA NA CASSLLLQGTDTEAFF TGCGCCAGCAGCTTGTTGCTGCAGGGAACGGACACTGAAGCTTTCTTT
TRBJ1-2 TRBV7-2 NA TRBD1 CASSSQTGMGSYGYTF TGTGCCAGCAGCTCCCAGACAGGGATGGGAAGCTATGGCTACACCTTC
TRBJ1-3 TRBV25-1 NA NA CASSDPGTSGNTIYF TGTGCCAGCAGTGACCCCGGGACCTCTGGAAACACCATATATTTT
TRBJ2-5 TRBV5-1 NA NA CASSLVASPGETQYF TGCGCCAGCAGCTTGGTGGCTTCGCCTGGAGAGACCCAGTACTTC
TRBJ1-4 TRBV6-6 NA NA CASSPRVTTNEKLFF TGTGCCAGCAGTCCTAGGGTAACAACTAATGAAAAACTGTTTTTT
TRBJ1-2 TRBV29-1 NA NA CSGGDGYTF TGCAGCGGGGGGGATGGCTACACCTTC
TRBJ1-2 TRBV28 NA TRBD1 CASSSLKDRAPRYGYTF TGTGCCAGCAGTTCCCTCAAAGACAGGGCCCCCCGCTATGGCTACACCTTC
TRBJ2-3 TRBV4-3 NA NA CASSQDVRTDTQYF TGCGCCAGCAGCCAAGATGTTCGCACAGATACGCAGTATTTT
TRBJ2-2 TRBV6-5 NA NA CASRPGGGELFF TGTGCCAGCCGCCCTGGGGGCGGGGAGCTGTTTTTT
TRBJ2-3 TRBV30 NA TRBD2 CAWSAPLAGDWDTQYF TGTGCCTGGAGTGCCCCACTAGCGGGAGATTGGGATACGCAGTATTTT
TRBJ2-1 TRBV9 NA TRBD2 CASSVETARLAGGRNEQFF TGTGCCAGCAGCGTAGAGACTGCGAGACTAGCGGGAGGACGCAATGAGCAGTTCTTC
TRBJ1-5 TRBV30 NA NA CAATLRAGGSNQPQHF TGTGCCGCTACCCTCCGGGCAGGAGGGAGCAATCAGCCCCAGCATTTT
TRBJ2-5 TRBV28 NA TRBD2 CASGLAAPETQYF TGTGCCAGCGGACTAGCGGCCCCTGAGACCCAGTACTTC
TRBJ1-1 TRBV5-1 NA NA CASSLGHSKPNTEAFF TGCGCCAGCAGCTTGGGGCACTCCAAGCCGAACACTGAAGCTTTCTTT
TRBJ1-1 TRBV5-1 NA TRBD1 CASSRGTGNTEAFF TGCGCCAGCAGTCGCGGGACAGGGAACACTGAAGCTTTCTTT